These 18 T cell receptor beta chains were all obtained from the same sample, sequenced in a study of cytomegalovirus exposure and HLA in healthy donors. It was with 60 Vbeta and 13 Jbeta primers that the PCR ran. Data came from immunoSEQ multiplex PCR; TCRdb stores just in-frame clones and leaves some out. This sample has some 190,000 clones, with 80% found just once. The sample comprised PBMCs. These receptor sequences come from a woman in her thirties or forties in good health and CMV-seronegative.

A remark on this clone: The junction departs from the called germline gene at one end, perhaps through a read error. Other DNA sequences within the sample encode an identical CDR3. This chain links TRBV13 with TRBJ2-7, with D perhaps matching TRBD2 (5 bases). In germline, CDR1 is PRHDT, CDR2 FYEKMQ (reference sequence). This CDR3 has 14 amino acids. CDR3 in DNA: TGTGCCAGCAGCTTAACTGCTAGCTCCTACGAACAGTACTTC. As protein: CASSLTASSYEQYF.

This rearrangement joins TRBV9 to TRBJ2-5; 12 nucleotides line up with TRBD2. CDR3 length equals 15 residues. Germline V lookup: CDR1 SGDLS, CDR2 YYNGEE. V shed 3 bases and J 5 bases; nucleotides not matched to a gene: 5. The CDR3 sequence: CASSGASGREETQYF. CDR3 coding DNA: TGTGCCAGCAGCGGAGCTAGCGGGAGGGAGGAGACCCAGTACTTC.

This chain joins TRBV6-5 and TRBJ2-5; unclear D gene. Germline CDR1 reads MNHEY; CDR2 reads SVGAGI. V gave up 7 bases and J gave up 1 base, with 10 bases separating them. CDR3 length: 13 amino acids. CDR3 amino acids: CASMGSFQETQYF. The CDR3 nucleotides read TGTGCCAGCATGGGCAGCTTCCAAGAGACCCAGTACTTC.

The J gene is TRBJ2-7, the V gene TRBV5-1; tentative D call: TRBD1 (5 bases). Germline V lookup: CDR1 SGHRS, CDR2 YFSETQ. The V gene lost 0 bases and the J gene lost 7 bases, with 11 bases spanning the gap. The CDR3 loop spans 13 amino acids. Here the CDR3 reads CASSLARSGEQYF. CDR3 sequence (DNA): TGCGCCAGCAGCTTGGCGAGGTCAGGGGAGCAGTACTTC. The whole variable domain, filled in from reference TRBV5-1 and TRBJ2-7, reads KAGVTQTPRYLIKTRGQQVTLSCSPISGHRSVSWYQQTPGQGLQFLFEYFSETQRNKGNFPGRFSGRQFSNSRSEMNVSTLELGDSALYLCASSLARSGEQYFGPGTRLTVT.

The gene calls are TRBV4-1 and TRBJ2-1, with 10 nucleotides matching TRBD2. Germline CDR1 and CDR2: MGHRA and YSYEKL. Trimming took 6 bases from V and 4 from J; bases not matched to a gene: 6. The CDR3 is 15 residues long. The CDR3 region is CASSQLAGEYNEQFF. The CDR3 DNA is TGCGCCAGCAGTCAGCTAGCGGGGGAATACAATGAGCAGTTCTTC.

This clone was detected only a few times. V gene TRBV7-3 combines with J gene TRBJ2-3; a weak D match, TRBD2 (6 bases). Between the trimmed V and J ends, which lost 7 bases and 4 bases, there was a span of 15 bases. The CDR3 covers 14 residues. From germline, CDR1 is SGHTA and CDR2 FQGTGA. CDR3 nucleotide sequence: TGTGCCAGCAACTACGGGAGTCTTGCAGATACGCAGTATTTT. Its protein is CASNYGSLADTQYF.

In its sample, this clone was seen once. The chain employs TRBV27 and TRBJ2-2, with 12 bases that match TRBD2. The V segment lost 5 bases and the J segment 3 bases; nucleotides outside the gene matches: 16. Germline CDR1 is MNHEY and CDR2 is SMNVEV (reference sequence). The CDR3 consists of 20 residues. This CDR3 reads CASSRYHPGLAGLDTGELFF. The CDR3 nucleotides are TGTGCCAGCAGTCGATACCATCCGGGACTAGCGGGCCTCGACACCGGGGAGCTGTTTTTT.

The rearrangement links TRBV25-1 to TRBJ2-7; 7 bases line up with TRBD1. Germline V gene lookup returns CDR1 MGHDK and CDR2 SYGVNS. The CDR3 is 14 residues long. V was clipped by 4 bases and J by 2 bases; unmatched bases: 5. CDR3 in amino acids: CASSGTGRAYEQYF. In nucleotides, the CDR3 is TGTGCCAGCAGTGGGACAGGAAGAGCCTACGAGCAGTACTTC.

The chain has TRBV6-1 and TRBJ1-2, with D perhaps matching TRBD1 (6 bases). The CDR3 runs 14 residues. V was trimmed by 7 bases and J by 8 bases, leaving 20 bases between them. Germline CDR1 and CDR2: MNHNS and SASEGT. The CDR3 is CASTQGTPPEGYTF. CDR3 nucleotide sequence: TGTGCCAGCACCCAGGGGACGCCCCCGGAGGGCTACACCTTC.

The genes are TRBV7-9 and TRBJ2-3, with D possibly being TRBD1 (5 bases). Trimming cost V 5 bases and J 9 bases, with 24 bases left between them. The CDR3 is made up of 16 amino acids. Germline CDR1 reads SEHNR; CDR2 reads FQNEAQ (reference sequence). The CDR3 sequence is CASSPWVGGTGETQYF. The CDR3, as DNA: TGTGCCAGCAGCCCATGGGTAGGTGGAACAGGAGAGACGCAGTATTTT.

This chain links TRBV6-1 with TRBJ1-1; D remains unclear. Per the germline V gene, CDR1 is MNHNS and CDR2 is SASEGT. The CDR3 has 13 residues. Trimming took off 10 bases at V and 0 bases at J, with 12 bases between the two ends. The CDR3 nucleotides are TGTGCCACTCTATACCGAGTGAACACTGAAGCTTTCTTT. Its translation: CATLYRVNTEAFF.

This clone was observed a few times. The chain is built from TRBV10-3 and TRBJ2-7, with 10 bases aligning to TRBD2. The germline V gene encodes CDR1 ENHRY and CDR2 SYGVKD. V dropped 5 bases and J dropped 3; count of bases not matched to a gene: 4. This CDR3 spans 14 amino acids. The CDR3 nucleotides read TGTGCCATCAGTAACCTAGCGGGGGACTACGAGCAGTACTTC. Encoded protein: CAISNLAGDYEQYF.

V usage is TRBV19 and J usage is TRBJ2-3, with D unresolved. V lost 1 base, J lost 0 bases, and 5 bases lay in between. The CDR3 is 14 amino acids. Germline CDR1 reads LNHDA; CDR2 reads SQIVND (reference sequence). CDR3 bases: TGTGCCAGTAGTATAGCGTCGAGCACAGATACGCAGTATTTT. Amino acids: CASSIASSTDTQYF.

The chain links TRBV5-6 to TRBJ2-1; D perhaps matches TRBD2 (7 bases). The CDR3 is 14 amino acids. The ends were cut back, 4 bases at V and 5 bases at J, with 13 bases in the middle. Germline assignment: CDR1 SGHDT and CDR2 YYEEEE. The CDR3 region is CASSNWGGNNEQFF. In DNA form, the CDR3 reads TGTGCCAGCAGCAATTGGGGGGGCAACAATGAGCAGTTCTTC.

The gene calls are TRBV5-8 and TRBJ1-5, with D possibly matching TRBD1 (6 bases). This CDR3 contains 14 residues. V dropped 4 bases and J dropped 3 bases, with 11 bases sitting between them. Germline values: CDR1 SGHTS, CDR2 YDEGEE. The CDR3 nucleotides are TGTGCCAGCAGCGCCGGACAGCCCAATCAGCCCCAGCATTTT. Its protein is CASSAGQPNQPQHF.

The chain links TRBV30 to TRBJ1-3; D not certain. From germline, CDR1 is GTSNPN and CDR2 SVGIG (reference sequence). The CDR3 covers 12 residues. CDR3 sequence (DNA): TGTGCTTTGAGGAATTCTGGAAACACCATATATTTT. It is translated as CALRNSGNTIYF. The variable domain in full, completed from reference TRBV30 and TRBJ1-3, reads SQTIHQWPATLVQPVGSPLSLECTVEGTSNPNLYWYRQAAGRGLQLLFYSVGIGQISSEVPQNLSASRPQDRQFILSSKKLLLSDSGFYLCALRNSGNTIYFGEGSWLTVV.

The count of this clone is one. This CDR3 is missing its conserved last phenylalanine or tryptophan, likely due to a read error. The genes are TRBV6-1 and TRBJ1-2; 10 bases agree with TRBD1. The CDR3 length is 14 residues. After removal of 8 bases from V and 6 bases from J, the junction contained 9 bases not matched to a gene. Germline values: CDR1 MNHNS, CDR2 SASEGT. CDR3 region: CASVPGQGNDGYTL. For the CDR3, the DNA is TGTGCCAGCGTCCCGGGACAGGGGAATGATGGCTACACCCTC.

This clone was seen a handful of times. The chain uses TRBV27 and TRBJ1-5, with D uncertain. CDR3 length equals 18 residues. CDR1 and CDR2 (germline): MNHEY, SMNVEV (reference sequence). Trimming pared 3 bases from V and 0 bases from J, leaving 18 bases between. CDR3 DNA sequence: TGTGCCAGCAGTTTTACCTTTGCTAGGCGAGGTAGCAATCAGCCCCAGCATTTT. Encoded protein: CASSFTFARRGSNQPQHF.